This T cell receptor beta chain was recorded in a study of CXCR3-negative and CXCR3-positive naive CD8 T cells. General study findings and limits: Memory cells showed distinct TRBV-TRBJ patterns, while the two naive subsets matched.

CDR1 is SGHTA and CDR2 is FQGTGA in the germline V gene. The CDR3 is 18 amino acids. Note on this clonotype: Its antigen remains unknown.

The authors made the TRB cDNA libraries by 5' RACE using UMI labels. For each CDR3 protein, TCRdb gives one entry from its re-call of the 5' RACE reads, without DNA. Its listing shows about 92,000 distinct CDR3 sequences. The sequenced material came from naive CXCR3- CD8+ T cells from blood. The subset is: CD45RO-CCR7+CD27+CD95- naive CD8+ T cells lacking CXCR3 (TNR3-). The J gene is TRBJ2-3, the V gene TRBV7-3; TCRdb outputs TRBD1, but without DNA this stays unchecked. This sequence originates from a human donor in good health. Some clones in this sample may be carry-over from other donors' samples. The CDR3 protein is CASSLTSATGGNTDTQYF.